This TCR beta chain was identified in a study of blood T cell repertoires in COVID-19. Trimming pared 0 bases from V and 8 bases from J, leaving 11 bases between. Germline CDR1 reads SGHDT; CDR2 reads YYEEEE. The CDR3 covers 13 residues. Sequenced by immunoSEQ multiplex PCR; TCRdb stores in-frame clones only, minus some. The table lists tens of thousands of clones, approximately 83% of them singletons. Sequencing was carried out using peripheral blood. The chain carries TRBV5-6 and TRBJ1-2; the D is unclear. The source is a human donor in a cohort sampled during active COVID-19. The DNA of the CDR3 is TGTGCCAGCAGCTTGGTGGTAGGGAGCGGCTACACCTTC. Protein product: CASSLVVGSGYTF.